A selection of T cell receptor beta chains follows, all from one sample in a study of blood T cell repertoires in COVID-19. Some clones are missing from TCRdb's copy, which holds only in-frame ones; the method was immunoSEQ multiplex PCR. The table shows over 40,000 clones, with 90% occurring only once. The sample comprised peripheral blood. Source of these receptors: a woman of 80 years or more with acute or convalescent COVID-19. Both conserved end residues are part of each CDR3. The order of the fields is J gene, V gene, clone size, D gene, CDR3 DNA, CDR3 protein. A D gene is named only where the DNA matches it firmly. The size field is filled for only some rows; it gives once, few, many or a size class.

J gene: TRBJ1-1
V gene: TRBV7-3
clone size: once
D gene: TRBD1
CDR3 DNA: TGTGCCAGCAGATCGGACCGGGACAGGGGACGTGAAGCTTTCTTT
CDR3 protein: CASRSDRDRGREAFF

J gene: TRBJ1-1
V gene: TRBV27
clone size: NA
D gene: NA
CDR3 DNA: TGTGCCAGCAGTTTATCCAAACTGAAGGGGACTGAAGCTTTCTTT
CDR3 protein: CASSLSKLKGTEAFF

J gene: TRBJ2-7
V gene: TRBV27
clone size: NA
D gene: TRBD1
CDR3 DNA: TGTGCCAGCAGTTGGACAGGGTCTAGGTACGAGCAGTACTTC
CDR3 protein: CASSWTGSRYEQYF

J gene: TRBJ2-7
V gene: TRBV19
clone size: NA
D gene: TRBD2
CDR3 DNA: TGTGCCAGTAGTGCTAGCGGGAGTCCCGTGCAGTACTTC
CDR3 protein: CASSASGSPVQYF

J gene: TRBJ1-4
V gene: TRBV11-3
clone size: NA
D gene: NA
CDR3 DNA: TGTGCCAGCAGCTTCACGGGTGCTAATGAAAAACTGTTTTTT
CDR3 protein: CASSFTGANEKLFF

J gene: TRBJ1-6
V gene: TRBV6-6
clone size: NA
D gene: NA
CDR3 DNA: TGTGCCAGCGGGCAGGGGAGTTCACCCCTCCACTTT
CDR3 protein: CASGQGSSPLHF

J gene: TRBJ2-3
V gene: TRBV30
clone size: NA
D gene: TRBD2
CDR3 DNA: TGTGCCTGGAGTTGGGGACTAGCGGGATGGGATACGCAGTATTTT
CDR3 protein: CAWSWGLAGWDTQYF

J gene: TRBJ2-5
V gene: TRBV6-5
clone size: once
D gene: TRBD1
CDR3 DNA: TGTGCCAGCAAACCTGGACAGGGTGGGGAGACCCAGTACTTC
CDR3 protein: CASKPGQGGETQYF

J gene: TRBJ1-4
V gene: TRBV14
clone size: NA
D gene: NA
CDR3 DNA: TGTGCCAGCAGCCCGGGACTGGGGGAAAAACTGTTTTTT
CDR3 protein: CASSPGLGEKLFF

J gene: TRBJ2-1
V gene: TRBV10-3
clone size: NA
D gene: TRBD2
CDR3 DNA: TGTGCCATCAGTGAGTCGTTCCCTCAAATAGCGGGAGGCCCCAATGAGCAGTTCTTC
CDR3 protein: CAISESFPQIAGGPNEQFF

J gene: TRBJ2-1
V gene: TRBV7-9
clone size: NA
D gene: TRBD2
CDR3 DNA: TGTGCCAGCAGACCATCAGCGGGATATAAGCAGTTCTTC
CDR3 protein: CASRPSAGYKQFF

J gene: TRBJ1-5
V gene: TRBV19
clone size: NA
D gene: NA
CDR3 DNA: TGTGCCAGTAGTCCCCAAGGACAGCCTAATCAGCCCCAGCATTTT
CDR3 protein: CASSPQGQPNQPQHF

J gene: TRBJ2-5
V gene: TRBV29-1
clone size: few
D gene: TRBD2
CDR3 DNA: TGCAGCGTTGCCGCGGGGGGGAGATCCCAAGAGACCCAGTACTTC
CDR3 protein: CSVAAGGRSQETQYF

J gene: TRBJ2-5
V gene: TRBV3-1/TRBV3-2
clone size: NA
D gene: NA
CDR3 DNA: TGTGCCAGCAGCCACAGCAGACAGCCACCTCGGACTAAGCAAGAGACCCAGTACTTC
CDR3 protein: CASSHSRQPPRTKQETQYF

J gene: TRBJ2-2
V gene: TRBV2
clone size: NA
D gene: NA
CDR3 DNA: TGTGCCAGCAGAGGCTTAGTCGGGGCCGGGGAGCTGTTTTTT
CDR3 protein: CASRGLVGAGELFF

J gene: TRBJ2-3
V gene: TRBV4-3
clone size: NA
D gene: NA
CDR3 DNA: TGCGCCAGCAGCCGAGAGGTCGGGTTAGATACGCAGTATTTT
CDR3 protein: CASSREVGLDTQYF

J gene: TRBJ1-2
V gene: TRBV27
clone size: NA
D gene: TRBD1
CDR3 DNA: TGTGCCAGCAGGCTACAGGGGGCTTCCAACTATGGCTACACCTTC
CDR3 protein: CASRLQGASNYGYTF

J gene: TRBJ2-5
V gene: TRBV7-2
clone size: once
D gene: NA
CDR3 DNA: TGTGCCAGCAGCTTTGTGAAGACTCCTTACTACCAAGAGACCCAGTACTTC
CDR3 protein: CASSFVKTPYYQETQYF

J gene: TRBJ1-5
V gene: TRBV7-2
clone size: NA
D gene: NA
CDR3 DNA: TGTGCCAGCAGCTTAGACAGGGGCAATCAGCCCCAGCATTTT
CDR3 protein: CASSLDRGNQPQHF

J gene: TRBJ2-7
V gene: TRBV27
clone size: NA
D gene: NA
CDR3 DNA: TGTGCCAGCAGCCCTACTAGCTTAGGCTACGAGCAGTACTTC
CDR3 protein: CASSPTSLGYEQYF

J gene: TRBJ2-7
V gene: TRBV11-3
clone size: NA
D gene: TRBD2
CDR3 DNA: TGTGCCAGCAGCTTAGCATATAGGGACTACTCCTACGAGCAGTACTTC
CDR3 protein: CASSLAYRDYSYEQYF

J gene: TRBJ2-7
V gene: TRBV30
clone size: NA
D gene: TRBD2
CDR3 DNA: TGTGCCTGGAGTGACTGGGGGGGATATGGCCACGAGCAGTACTTC
CDR3 protein: CAWSDWGGYGHEQYF

J gene: TRBJ2-2
V gene: TRBV15
clone size: NA
D gene: TRBD2
CDR3 DNA: TGTGCCACCAGCAGAGATTATCCTAGCGGGAGTAGCACCGGGGAGCTGTTTTTT
CDR3 protein: CATSRDYPSGSSTGELFF

J gene: TRBJ2-4
V gene: TRBV29-1
clone size: NA
D gene: NA
CDR3 DNA: TGCAGCGTTGAAGGGGACTCTCTAGCCAAAAACATTCAGTACTTC
CDR3 protein: CSVEGDSLAKNIQYF

J gene: TRBJ2-7
V gene: TRBV15
clone size: NA
D gene: NA
CDR3 DNA: TGTGCCACCAGCAGGCACTTCTCCTACGAGCAGTACTTC
CDR3 protein: CATSRHFSYEQYF

J gene: TRBJ1-2
V gene: TRBV20-1
clone size: NA
D gene: NA
CDR3 DNA: TGCAGTGCTAGTCCAGGGCAGGGCTATGGCTACACCTTC
CDR3 protein: CSASPGQGYGYTF

J gene: TRBJ2-7
V gene: TRBV7-2
clone size: NA
D gene: TRBD2
CDR3 DNA: TGTGCCAGCAGCTTGGGCGGGAGGCCCTACGAGCAGTACTTC
CDR3 protein: CASSLGGRPYEQYF

J gene: TRBJ1-3
V gene: TRBV30
clone size: NA
D gene: NA
CDR3 DNA: TGTGCCTGGACGAGGACAGCACTTTCCGGAAACACCATATATTTT
CDR3 protein: CAWTRTALSGNTIYF

J gene: TRBJ1-2
V gene: TRBV19
clone size: NA
D gene: NA
CDR3 DNA: TGTGCCAGTAGGCGTTCAATCGCCTATGGCTACACCTTC
CDR3 protein: CASRRSIAYGYTF

J gene: TRBJ1-1
V gene: TRBV5-1
clone size: NA
D gene: NA
CDR3 DNA: TGCGCCAGCACCCGAGAGGGTGGGTTCGACACTGAAGCTTTCTTT
CDR3 protein: CASTREGGFDTEAFF

J gene: TRBJ1-1
V gene: TRBV19
clone size: NA
D gene: NA
CDR3 DNA: TGTGCCACCCAGAGGCCGGGTATGAGGACTGAAGCTTTCTTT
CDR3 protein: CATQRPGMRTEAFF

J gene: TRBJ1-5
V gene: TRBV5-8
clone size: NA
D gene: NA
CDR3 DNA: TGTGCCAGCAGCTTGGTGTGGACATCCAATCAGCCCCAGCATTTT
CDR3 protein: CASSLVWTSNQPQHF

J gene: TRBJ1-6
V gene: TRBV30
clone size: NA
D gene: TRBD1
CDR3 DNA: TGTGCCTGGAGTGTAGGACAGGTAGCGGACTCACCCCTCCACTTT
CDR3 protein: CAWSVGQVADSPLHF

J gene: TRBJ1-2
V gene: TRBV6-5
clone size: NA
D gene: NA
CDR3 DNA: TGTGCCAGCAGTTCGCAGCCTACAGGGTACGGCTACACCTTC
CDR3 protein: CASSSQPTGYGYTF

J gene: TRBJ2-7
V gene: TRBV11-3
clone size: NA
D gene: NA
CDR3 DNA: TGTGCCAGCAGCCCCTTAGGGGGAGCGTGGTCCTACGAGCAGTACTTC
CDR3 protein: CASSPLGGAWSYEQYF

J gene: TRBJ2-1
V gene: TRBV29-1
clone size: NA
D gene: TRBD2
CDR3 DNA: TGCAGCGTCTCGAAGGTTCTAGCGGTATACAATGAGCAGTTCTTC
CDR3 protein: CSVSKVLAVYNEQFF

J gene: TRBJ1-1
V gene: TRBV11-3
clone size: few
D gene: TRBD1
CDR3 DNA: TGTGCCAGCAGCTGGAGTGGGACAGGGGGCTTGGGAGCTTTCTTT
CDR3 protein: CASSWSGTGGLGAFF

J gene: TRBJ1-1
V gene: TRBV5-1
clone size: NA
D gene: TRBD1
CDR3 DNA: TGCGCCAGCAGCCCTGGGGCAGGGGGTGACACTGAAGCTTTCTTT
CDR3 protein: CASSPGAGGDTEAFF

J gene: TRBJ2-5
V gene: TRBV7-2
clone size: NA
D gene: TRBD2
CDR3 DNA: TGTGCCAGCAGCCCTAGCGGGAGTTCAGGTAGGGAGACCCAGTACTTC
CDR3 protein: CASSPSGSSGRETQYF

J gene: TRBJ2-5
V gene: TRBV12-3/TRBV12-4
clone size: once
D gene: NA
CDR3 DNA: TGTGCCAGCAGTTTTGCTCAGGCGGAGACCCAGTACTTC
CDR3 protein: CASSFAQAETQYF

J gene: TRBJ2-3
V gene: TRBV6-5
clone size: NA
D gene: NA
CDR3 DNA: TGTGCCAGCAGTTTCGATCGGGATAGACCAGATACGCAGTATTTT
CDR3 protein: CASSFDRDRPDTQYF

J gene: TRBJ2-5
V gene: TRBV5-6
clone size: NA
D gene: NA
CDR3 DNA: TGTGCCAGCAGTTTTGCCGGCACCTCCACAGGGACCCAGTACTTC
CDR3 protein: CASSFAGTSTGTQYF

J gene: TRBJ2-7
V gene: TRBV5-1
clone size: NA
D gene: NA
CDR3 DNA: TGCGCCAGCAGCCCCGGGGATCGCAGGGGCGGCTACGAGCAGTACTTC
CDR3 protein: CASSPGDRRGGYEQYF

J gene: TRBJ1-1
V gene: TRBV4-1
clone size: NA
D gene: TRBD1
CDR3 DNA: TGCGCCAGCAGCCAGGACAGGCTCATGAACACTGAAGCTTTCTTT
CDR3 protein: CASSQDRLMNTEAFF

J gene: TRBJ2-7
V gene: TRBV28
clone size: NA
D gene: NA
CDR3 DNA: TGTGCCAGCGCCCTGGCATACGAGCAGTACTTC
CDR3 protein: CASALAYEQYF

J gene: TRBJ1-4
V gene: TRBV10-3
clone size: NA
D gene: NA
CDR3 DNA: TGTGCCATCAGTGAGGGCAGGGCTGATGAAAAACTGTTTTTT
CDR3 protein: CAISEGRADEKLFF

J gene: TRBJ2-1
V gene: TRBV5-1
clone size: NA
D gene: TRBD2
CDR3 DNA: TGCGCCAGCAGCCCGCCGGGACTATACAATGAGCAGTTCTTC
CDR3 protein: CASSPPGLYNEQFF

J gene: TRBJ1-1
V gene: TRBV4-2
clone size: NA
D gene: NA
CDR3 DNA: TGTGCCAGCAGCCAAGCCCTAGTAATTGGGAACACTGAAGCTTTCTTT
CDR3 protein: CASSQALVIGNTEAFF

J gene: TRBJ1-5
V gene: TRBV7-2
clone size: NA
D gene: NA
CDR3 DNA: TGTGCCAGCAGGAATCTAGAGAGCAATCAGCCCCAGCATTTT
CDR3 protein: CASRNLESNQPQHF

J gene: TRBJ2-7
V gene: TRBV4-2
clone size: once
D gene: TRBD2
CDR3 DNA: TGTGCCAGCAGCCAAGAGGCTAGCGGGAGCTACGAGCAGTACTTC
CDR3 protein: CASSQEASGSYEQYF

J gene: TRBJ2-7
V gene: TRBV7-6
clone size: NA
D gene: NA
CDR3 DNA: TGTGCCAGCAGCTCCCGGCCCCTAGTAATCTACGAGCAGTACTTC
CDR3 protein: CASSSRPLVIYEQYF

J gene: TRBJ1-4
V gene: TRBV9
clone size: NA
D gene: NA
CDR3 DNA: TGTGCCAGCAGCGTAGGTCGGGGAGGGGCAACTAATGAAAAACTGTTTTTT
CDR3 protein: CASSVGRGGATNEKLFF

J gene: TRBJ2-7
V gene: TRBV10-2
clone size: NA
D gene: TRBD2
CDR3 DNA: TGCGCCAGCAGCTCTTTAGCGGGAGGGAACTCCTACGAGCAGTACTTC
CDR3 protein: CASSSLAGGNSYEQYF

J gene: TRBJ1-6
V gene: TRBV19
clone size: NA
D gene: NA
CDR3 DNA: TGTGCCAGTAGTATAGAGTTGAGCTCCTATAATTCACCCCTCCACTTT
CDR3 protein: CASSIELSSYNSPLHF

J gene: TRBJ2-7
V gene: TRBV30
clone size: NA
D gene: TRBD1
CDR3 DNA: TGTGCCTGGAGTGACGCACAGGGGAACGAGCAGTACTTC
CDR3 protein: CAWSDAQGNEQYF

J gene: TRBJ2-7
V gene: TRBV7-6
clone size: NA
D gene: TRBD1
CDR3 DNA: TGTGCCAGCAGCAAGGACAGGGGGTTTACCTACGAGCAGTACTTC
CDR3 protein: CASSKDRGFTYEQYF

J gene: TRBJ1-5
V gene: TRBV28
clone size: NA
D gene: TRBD1
CDR3 DNA: TGTGCCAGCAGTCGGGACAGTTTAAATCAGCCCCAGCATTTT
CDR3 protein: CASSRDSLNQPQHF

J gene: TRBJ2-5
V gene: TRBV6-2/TRBV6-3
clone size: once
D gene: TRBD2
CDR3 DNA: TGTGCCAGCAGTTCTGGGACTAGCGTAGTTACCCAGTACTTC
CDR3 protein: CASSSGTSVVTQYF

J gene: TRBJ2-5
V gene: TRBV6-2/TRBV6-3
clone size: NA
D gene: TRBD2
CDR3 DNA: TGTGCCAGCAGTTACTCGATTAGCGGGAGTTGGGAAGAGACCCAGTACTTC
CDR3 protein: CASSYSISGSWEETQYF

J gene: TRBJ2-3
V gene: TRBV3-1/TRBV3-2
clone size: few
D gene: NA
CDR3 DNA: TGTGCCAGCAGCTCCCAAGGAGCGGGCAGCACAGATACGCAGTATTTT
CDR3 protein: CASSSQGAGSTDTQYF